This TCR beta chain came from a study of cytomegalovirus exposure and HLA in healthy donors. Findings and limits, study-wide: Accurate prediction of most subjects' HLA-A and HLA-B alleles from TCR beta sequences was reported.

To note about this clone: Its antigen remains unknown.

With 60 Vbeta and 13 Jbeta primers, the PCR was carried out. Assay used: immunoSEQ multiplex PCR; TCRdb lists only in-frame clones, some missing. The sample totals about 170,000 clones. This CDR3 has 14 residues. Germline CDR1 KGHSH, CDR2 LQKENI. Trimming pared 5 bases from V and 5 bases from J, leaving 16 bases between. The origin of this receptor is a woman aged 55-70 years in good health and CMV-seronegative. The rearrangement joins TRBV18 to TRBJ2-7, with D unclear. The specimen was PBMCs. CDR3 in DNA: TGTGCCAGCTCATTAAGCTTGATGGGCCACGAGCAGTACTTC. Amino acid sequence: CASSLSLMGHEQYF.